The subject of this entry is one T cell receptor (beta chain). As yet, its antigen is unknown. The CDR3 has 13 amino acids. V was shortened by 3 bases and J by 3 bases, with 6 bases between the two germline ends. The V gene's germline CDR1 is SGHNT and CDR2 YYREEE (reference sequence). Some clones are missing from TCRdb's copy, which holds only in-frame ones; the method was immunoSEQ multiplex PCR. The table lists some 150,000 clones, approximately 88% of them singletons. The data stem from a study of T cell responses to AZD1222 COVID-19 vaccine. Overall study findings and caveats: Mapped onto spike, vaccine-associated CD4 TCRs spanned it and were dominant at 160-218 and 743-854.

The receptor's source is an adult in good health. Sequenced material: peripheral blood, taken on day 0 of AZD1222 vaccination. This sequence joins TRBV5-4 and TRBJ2-2; no reliable D call. CDR3 protein: CASSSKYTGELFF. The CDR3 nucleotides are TGTGCCAGCAGCTCGAAGTACACCGGGGAGCTGTTTTTT. Full variable domain (rest looked up from reference TRBV5-4 and TRBJ2-2): ETGVTQSPTHLIKTRGQQVTLRCSSQSGHNTVSWYQQALGQGPQFIFQYYREEENGRGNFPPRFSGLQFPNYSSELNVNALELDDSALYLCASSSKYTGELFFGEGSRLTVL.